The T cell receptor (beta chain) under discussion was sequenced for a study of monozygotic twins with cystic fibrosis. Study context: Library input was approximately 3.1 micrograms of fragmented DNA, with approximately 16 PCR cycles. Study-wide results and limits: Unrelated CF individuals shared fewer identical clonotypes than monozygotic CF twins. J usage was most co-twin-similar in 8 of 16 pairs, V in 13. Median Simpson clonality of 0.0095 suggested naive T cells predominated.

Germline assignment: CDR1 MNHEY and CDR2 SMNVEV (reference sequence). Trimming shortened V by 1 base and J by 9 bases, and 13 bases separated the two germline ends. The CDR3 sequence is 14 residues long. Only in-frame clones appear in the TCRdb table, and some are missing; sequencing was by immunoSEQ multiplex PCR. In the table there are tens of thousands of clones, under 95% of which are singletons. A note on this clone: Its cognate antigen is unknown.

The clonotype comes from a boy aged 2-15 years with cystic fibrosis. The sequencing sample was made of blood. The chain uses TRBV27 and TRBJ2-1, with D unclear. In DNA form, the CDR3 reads TGTGCCAGCAGTTTATTCGTTCGCAACGGTGAGCAGTTCTTC. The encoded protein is CASSLFVRNGEQFF.